These T cell receptor beta chains were read from a single sample in a study of blood T cell repertoires in COVID-19. Measured with immunoSEQ multiplex PCR; TCRdb has only the in-frame clones, and not every one. The sample carries about 130,000 clones, less than 85% recorded once. Specimen: peripheral blood. These receptors all stem from a woman in her sixties with acute or convalescent COVID-19. The conserved cysteine and the conserved F or W are not part of the CDR3 here.

V,CDR3
TRBV24-1,ATSGDSWELF
TRBV30,AWSVSPVNTEAF
TRBV19,ASSPRVSGGAGELF
TRBV7-3,ASSSGLAGGEQF
TRBV13,ASSWDLNEKLF
TRBV6-5,ASRSRGQDGYT
TRBV29-1,SVVRGGSRAF
TRBV19,ASSRVGGSNQPQH
TRBV2,AGSEAPQGSGNTIY
TRBV4-1,ASSQLPRGGNADTQY
TRBV21-1,ASSKKGRGKLF
TRBV19,AIEKGIGTGIPGELF
TRBV19,ASSMASGLLNTEAF
TRBV2,ASSETGRLGGYT
TRBV11-2,ASSLGEGGYGYT